This entry lists 23 T cell receptor beta chains sequenced from one sample in a study of response to subunit inactivated influenza vaccine. Each CDR3 protein gets one entry after TCRdb re-called the RT-PCR reads with MiXCR. The table has about 480,000 distinct CDR3 sequences, roughly 27% seen once. This material consisted of CD4+ T cells sorted from PBMCs, taken around 5 days after vaccination. These receptors were collected from a man in his fifties who received an inactivated influenza vaccine.

V and J are TRBV29-1 and TRBJ2-1; no firm D call. The V and J ends lost 2 bases and 8 bases respectively, with 13 bases between them. There are 13 residues in the CDR3. Germline V gives CDR1 SQVTM, CDR2 ANQGSEA. CDR3 protein: CSVEFSPPDEQFF. DNA of the CDR3: TGCAGCGTTGAATTTAGTCCCCCGGATGAGCAGTTCTTC.

V is TRBV11-2 and J is TRBJ2-1; 9 positions match TRBD1. The CDR3 has 16 amino acids. The germline CDR1 and CDR2 sequences are SGHAT and FQNNGV. The trim removed 4 bases at V and 0 bases at J, leaving 4 bases unmatched. As DNA, the CDR3 is TGTGCCAGCAGCTCCTCGGACAGGGGCTCCTACAATGAGCAGTTCTTC. Its translation: CASSSSDRGSYNEQFF. The whole variable domain, remainder taken from reference TRBV11-2 and TRBJ2-1, is EAGVAQSPRYKIIEKRQSVAFWCNPISGHATLYWYQQILGQGPKLLIQFQNNGVVDDSQLPKDRFSAERLKGVDSTLKIQPAKLEDSAVYLCASSSSDRGSYNEQFFGPGTRLTVL.

Many counts were recorded for this clonotype. The rearrangement uses TRBV12-3 or TRBV12-4 and TRBJ2-3, with D unresolved. V gave up 2 bases and J gave up 0 bases, with 3 bases separating them. This CDR3 is built from 13 residues. CDR3 amino acids: CASSLRSTDTQYF. Here the CDR3 DNA reads TGTGCCAGCAGTTTAAGGAGCACAGATACGCAGTATTTT.

The chain has TRBV20-1 and TRBJ2-1; 7 positions agree with TRBD2. CDR1 is DFQATT and CDR2 is SNEGSKA in the germline V gene (reference sequence). Losses at the gene ends were 0 bases for V and 14 bases for J; bases not matched to a gene: 10. The CDR3 is 13 amino acids. CDR3: CSARDGGDKGKFF. For the CDR3, the DNA is TGCAGTGCTAGAGATGGGGGGGATAAGGGAAAGTTCTTC.

In this sample, this clonotype turned up a few times. The chain combines TRBV20-1 with TRBJ2-3, with 13 positions matching TRBD2. V dropped 6 bases and J dropped 3; count of bases not matched to a gene: 6. CDR3 length equals 15 residues. Germline V lookup: CDR1 DFQATT, CDR2 SNEGSKA (reference sequence). This chain's CDR3 is CSARLAGGTTDTQYF. DNA for the CDR3: TGCAGTGCCCGACTAGCGGGAGGAACAACAGATACGCAGTATTTT.

This clonotype has a single count. The genes are TRBV6-5 and TRBJ1-2; no reliable D call. This CDR3 spans 12 amino acids. Germline CDR1 and CDR2: MNHEY and SVGAGI. Trimming took off 10 bases at V and 2 bases at J, with 11 bases between the two ends. CDR3 sequence: CATAGLNYGYTF. The CDR3 DNA reads as TGTGCCACCGCAGGACTAAACTATGGCTACACCTTC.

V gene TRBV20-1 combines with J gene TRBJ2-2, with D unclear. Germline V CDR1 and CDR2: DFQATT, SNEGSKA (reference sequence). This CDR3 has 12 residues. V lost 0 bases and J 6 bases, leaving 5 bases between the germline ends. The CDR3 nucleotides are TGCAGTGCTAGAGATGTTCCCGGGGAGCTGTTTTTT. Encoded protein: CSARDVPGELFF.

The chain links TRBV3-1 to TRBJ2-3; D uncertain. The germline V gene encodes CDR1 LGHDT and CDR2 YNNKEL (reference sequence). The CDR3 sequence is 15 residues long. Trimming pared 3 bases from V and 0 bases from J, leaving 10 bases between. The CDR3 coding sequence is TGTGCCAGCAGCCATATGACGGATAGCACAGATACGCAGTATTTT. Translation: CASSHMTDSTDTQYF.

The chain carries TRBV3-1 and TRBJ2-1; D is ambiguous. CDR3 length: 18 residues. Germline CDR1 and CDR2: LGHDT and YNNKEL (reference sequence). V was cut by 3 bases and J by 0 bases, with 18 bases left in between. DNA for the CDR3: TGTGCCAGCAGCCATCGGAGTGGGCAGCTGAGCTCCTACAATGAGCAGTTCTTC. This gives the protein CASSHRSGQLSSYNEQFF.

This clonotype appeared a few times. This chain connects TRBV12-3 or TRBV12-4 to TRBJ2-1; D gene ambiguous. The CDR3 contains 11 residues. The ends were cut back, 3 bases at V and 6 bases at J, with 3 bases in the middle. The CDR3 nucleotides are TGTGCCAGCAGTTTCTCCAATGAGCAGTTCTTC. Amino acid sequence: CASSFSNEQFF.

The V call is TRBV20-1, the J call TRBJ2-3; 12 bases align to TRBD1. Germline lookup yields CDR1 DFQATT and CDR2 SNEGSKA (reference sequence). CDR3 size: 17 residues. The V segment lost 3 bases and the J segment 4 bases; nucleotides outside the gene matches: 11. The CDR3 is CSASGGTGGKRADTQYF. In nucleotides, the CDR3 is TGCAGTGCTAGCGGCGGGACAGGGGGCAAAAGGGCAGATACGCAGTATTTT.

CDR3 in amino acids: CASSPGTLYNEQFF. CDR3 DNA: TGCGCCAGCAGCCCGGGGACCCTCTACAATGAGCAGTTCTTC. The rearrangement links TRBV5-1 to TRBJ2-1, with D perhaps given as TRBD1 or TRBD2 (5 bases each). CDR1 is SGHRS and CDR2 is YFSETQ in the germline V gene. Trimming stripped 4 bases from V and 3 bases from J, with 11 bases between. The CDR3 extends over 14 amino acids.

The genes are TRBV2 and TRBJ2-5; 10 positions match TRBD2. The CDR3 is made up of 15 amino acids. The germline CDR1 and CDR2 sequences are SNHLY and FYNNEI. Trimming took 6 bases from V and 3 from J; bases not matched to a gene: 7. CDR3 coding DNA: TGTGCCAGCAGGCGTGAACTAGCGGGGAAAGAGACCCAGTACTTC. Translated, it gives CASRRELAGKETQYF.

The chain employs TRBV7-9 and TRBJ2-7; D is unclear. The germline V and J ends were trimmed by 3 bases and 4 bases, with 10 bases remaining between them. CDR1 and CDR2 (germline): SEHNR, FQNEAQ (reference sequence). The CDR3 covers 13 residues. CDR3: CASSFGEDYEQYF. The CDR3 DNA follows: TGTGCCAGCAGCTTCGGTGAAGATTACGAGCAGTACTTC.

The V gene is TRBV29-1, the J gene TRBJ1-2; 9 bases line up with TRBD1. CDR3 length equals 14 residues. CDR1 and CDR2 (germline): SQVTM, ANQGSEA. J was trimmed by 0 bases and V by 5 bases; bases with no gene match: 4. The CDR3 loop reads CSVPDRGSNYGYTF. The CDR3 bases are TGCAGCGTTCCAGACAGGGGGTCTAACTATGGCTACACCTTC.

The V and J genes are TRBV12-3 or TRBV12-4 and TRBJ2-7; TRBD1 matches 7 bases. This CDR3 comprises 15 residues. With V trimmed by 5 bases and J by 2 bases, 9 bases remained unmatched. The CDR3 spells CASSPRTGVTYEQYF. The CDR3 coding sequence is TGTGCCAGCAGTCCCCGGACAGGCGTTACCTACGAGCAGTACTTC.

The chain uses TRBV18 and TRBJ1-6; TRBD1 matches 10 bases. CDR1 is KGHSH, CDR2 LQKENI, per germline. V trimming: 5 bases; J trimming: 4 bases; junction bases outside the gene matches: 5. The CDR3 sequence is 16 residues long. DNA for the CDR3: TGTGCCAGCTCAGCCGGACAGGGGGGATATAATTCACCCCTCCACTTT. Its protein product is CASSAGQGGYNSPLHF.

The chain couples TRBV4-1 to TRBJ2-3, with 10 positions matching TRBD2. V dropped 3 bases and J dropped 5; count of bases not matched to a gene: 11. From germline, CDR1 is MGHRA and CDR2 YSYEKL. CDR3 size: 17 residues. CDR3 sequence (DNA): TGCGCCAGCAGCCATCTGCCTCTAGCGGGGGTGGTAGATACGCAGTATTTT. Encoded protein: CASSHLPLAGVVDTQYF.

This clonotype occurred a few times. J is TRBJ2-5 and V is TRBV7-9; 8 bases line up with TRBD1. V lost 5 bases, J lost 5 bases, and 7 bases stayed unmatched. Germline V gene lookup returns CDR1 SEHNR and CDR2 FQNEAQ (reference sequence). The CDR3 is 14 residues long. The CDR3 sequence is CASSPSDRAETQYF. The CDR3 region has the DNA TGTGCCAGCAGCCCGTCGGACAGGGCCGAGACCCAGTACTTC.

The chain recombines TRBV20-1 with TRBJ2-3; D might be TRBD2 (6 bases). Trimming removed 4 bases from V and 1 base from J, with 24 bases in between. The length of the CDR3 is 18 residues. CDR1 and CDR2 (germline): DFQATT, SNEGSKA (reference sequence). CDR3 DNA: TGCAGTGCTACCAGACCCTGGGGGGTGCCGGGGCGCACAGATACGCAGTATTTT. This gives the protein CSATRPWGVPGRTDTQYF.

This rearrangement joins TRBV20-1 to TRBJ2-7, with D tentatively TRBD2 (6 bases). With 1 base removed from V and 7 bases from J, the gap between germline ends came to 11 bases. The germline V gene encodes CDR1 DFQATT and CDR2 SNEGSKA (reference sequence). The length of the CDR3 is 12 residues. The CDR3 DNA is TGCAGTGCTAGAGTCCCAGGGAGGGAGCAGTACTTC. It encodes CSARVPGREQYF.

This sequence joins TRBV29-1 and TRBJ2-6; D gene uncertain. The CDR3 consists of 16 residues. Germline values: CDR1 SQVTM, CDR2 ANQGSEA. V was trimmed by 6 bases and J by 0 bases, leaving 15 bases between them. This CDR3 reads CSVASPNSSGANVLTF. The CDR3 DNA reads TGCAGCGTCGCAAGCCCCAACAGCTCTGGGGCCAACGTCCTGACTTTC. Looking up the rest from reference TRBV29-1 and TRBJ2-6 gives the full variable domain: SAVISQKPSRDICQRGTSLTIQCQVDSQVTMMFWYRQQPGQSLTLIATANQGSEATYESGFVIDKFPISRPNLTFSTLTVSNMSPEDSSIYLCSVASPNSSGANVLTFGAGSRLTVL.

This clonotype showed up just once. The J gene is TRBJ2-1, the V gene TRBV18; weak D call: TRBD2 (6 bases). The germline V gene has CDR1 KGHSH and CDR2 LQKENI. V was cut by 4 bases and J by 6 bases, with 19 bases left in between. This CDR3 comprises 16 residues. The CDR3 nucleotides are TGTGCCAGCTCACTTCGGGACTCGATCCTATCCAATGAGCAGTTCTTC. It encodes CASSLRDSILSNEQFF.